This TCR beta chain was retrieved from a study of blood T cell repertoires in COVID-19 (dated by TCRdb to about 2020). With respect to the entire study: Samples from collaborators originated in the United States, Italy and Spain and spanned both the acute and convalescent phases of COVID-19. The prospective study material was composed of cDNA or gDNA derived from T cells, B-cell-depleted T cells, or PBMCs. The dataset comprised deeply sampled blood TCRbeta repertoires from subjects exposed to, actively infected with, or recovered from COVID-19. The repertoires were released in a freely available public database intended as a resource for research on the immune response to SARS-CoV-2. Samples came from the ongoing ImmuneRACE study (first 160 participants) plus 1,254 subjects from 6 global collaborators. The sample metadata nearly always contained a de-identified subject ID, COVID-19 status, age in years and sex. Where available, HLA class I and class II types were taken from metadata supplied by the sample provider and were not determined by assay-based typing. The paper as a whole reports these results and caveats: The amount of clinical and demographic metadata varied by source and participant and was provided uncurated.

The immunoSEQ Assay, a bias-controlled multiplex PCR, was used to amplify TCRbeta CDR3 regions from genomic DNA. From the authors' description of their analysis: The number of nucleated cells in each sample was estimated from the amplification of reference gene primers within the assay. To quantify the absolute abundance of each unique TCRbeta CDR3 rearrangement, sequence reads were collapsed and filtered. For each sample, productive Simpson clonality was calculated as the square root of Simpson's diversity index across productive rearrangements. TCRdb took this table from immuneACCESS and kept in-frame rearrangements with V and J called. Such tables lack part of the clones; where checked against another copy, unresolved V genes explain under half of the gap, and the rest is unexplained. V and J calls and clone size come straight from that table; D and trimming were deduced from the DNA. For this sample there are roughly 15,000 clones; approximately 86% appear just once. Less than 20% of the sample is in the top ten clones.

There are 16 amino acids in the CDR3, from cysteine to phenylalanine inclusive. Here the CDR3 DNA is all that survives: 48 bases in frame from base 1. The V end gives up 0 bases and the J end 3 bases, leaving 4 bases in the junction not matched to a gene. CDR1 and CDR2 (SGHNT, YYREEE) derive from the germline V gene (reference sequence). With respect to this clone: It lacks a known antigen. The record has no base qualities; no much larger clone is one base away.

Collaborating institutions collected whole blood in K2EDTA tubes following their own protocols. Collaborator samples were shipped for TCRbeta analysis as frozen whole blood, isolated PBMCs, or DNA extracted from either sample type. The sequenced material came from peripheral blood. The V and J segments used are TRBV5-4 and TRBJ2-3; 10 bases in between match TRBD2. The sequence came from a middle-aged man with active COVID-19. The DNA sequence is TGTGCCAGCAGCTTGGGGCGACTAGCGGGTACAGATACGCAGTATTTT. The encoded protein is CASSLGRLAGTDTQYF.